A selection of T cell receptor beta chains follows, all from one sample in a study of blood T cell repertoires in COVID-19. The repertoire was sequenced with immunoSEQ multiplex PCR; TCRdb's copy has only in-frame clones and lacks some. Of roughly 170,000 clones listed, about 74% were seen once; the top ten hold about 3%. Sequenced material: peripheral blood. The receptors originated from a woman of 80 years or more with acute or convalescent COVID-19. Both conserved end residues are part of each CDR3. D genes are given only for firm matches. Some rows have no size entry. The others give once, few or many, or a class for an expanded clone.

clone size: .; J gene: TRBJ2-1; D gene: TRBD2; V gene: TRBV5-4; CDR3 protein: CASSSTSGSYNEQFF; CDR3 DNA: TGTGCCAGCAGCTCGACTAGCGGGAGCTACAATGAGCAGTTCTTC
clone size: .; J gene: TRBJ1-4; D gene: .; V gene: TRBV5-1; CDR3 protein: CASSLLTVNEKLFF; CDR3 DNA: TGCGCCAGCAGCTTGCTCACAGTTAATGAAAAACTGTTTTTT
clone size: .; J gene: TRBJ2-7; D gene: TRBD2; V gene: TRBV7-8; CDR3 protein: CASSLGGYISYEQYF; CDR3 DNA: TGTGCCAGCAGCTTGGGGGGGTACATCTCCTACGAGCAGTACTTC
clone size: .; J gene: TRBJ2-1; D gene: TRBD2; V gene: TRBV24-1; CDR3 protein: CATSDVQVAGGLNEQFF; CDR3 DNA: TGTGCCACCAGTGATGTACAGGTAGCGGGAGGGCTCAATGAGCAGTTCTTC
clone size: once; J gene: TRBJ1-4; D gene: .; V gene: TRBV7-2; CDR3 protein: CASSLSGANEKLFF; CDR3 DNA: TGTGCCAGCAGCTTATCAGGGGCTAATGAAAAACTGTTTTTT
clone size: few; J gene: TRBJ2-7; D gene: .; V gene: TRBV2; CDR3 protein: CASSVEGAPSEQYF; CDR3 DNA: TGTGCCAGCAGTGTTGAAGGGGCTCCCAGCGAGCAGTACTTC
clone size: .; J gene: TRBJ2-1; D gene: .; V gene: TRBV5-1; CDR3 protein: CASSSTGEGYNEQFF; CDR3 DNA: TGCGCCAGCAGCTCGACAGGGGAGGGATACAATGAGCAGTTCTTC
clone size: .; J gene: TRBJ1-1; D gene: .; V gene: TRBV18; CDR3 protein: CASSPGQREGEAFF; CDR3 DNA: TGTGCCAGCTCACCAGGGCAGAGAGAGGGTGAAGCTTTCTTT
clone size: .; J gene: TRBJ1-5; D gene: .; V gene: TRBV19; CDR3 protein: CASRIAGARDQPQHF; CDR3 DNA: TGTGCCAGTAGAATTGCAGGGGCGCGGGATCAGCCCCAGCATTTT
clone size: .; J gene: TRBJ2-3; D gene: TRBD2; V gene: TRBV27; CDR3 protein: CASSLSGGRGTDTQYF; CDR3 DNA: TGTGCCAGCAGTTTATCGGGCGGGAGGGGCACAGATACGCAGTATTTT
clone size: few; J gene: TRBJ2-7; D gene: TRBD2; V gene: TRBV4-1; CDR3 protein: CASSQIHPGLAGDEQYF; CDR3 DNA: TGCGCCAGCAGCCAAATACACCCGGGACTAGCGGGAGACGAGCAGTACTTC
clone size: .; J gene: TRBJ2-1; D gene: TRBD1; V gene: TRBV28; CDR3 protein: CASSYRDRKYNEQFF; CDR3 DNA: TGTGCCAGCAGTTACCGGGACAGGAAATACAATGAGCAGTTCTTC
clone size: .; J gene: TRBJ2-3; D gene: TRBD2; V gene: TRBV28; CDR3 protein: CASSFEREGSDTQYF; CDR3 DNA: TGTGCCAGCAGTTTCGAGCGGGAGGGCTCAGATACGCAGTATTTT
clone size: .; J gene: TRBJ2-5; D gene: .; V gene: TRBV28; CDR3 protein: CASSLTRDKGETQYF; CDR3 DNA: TGTGCCAGCAGTTTAACCCGGGACAAGGGAGAGACCCAGTACTTC
clone size: .; J gene: TRBJ1-1; D gene: TRBD1; V gene: TRBV2; CDR3 protein: CASKWDRSGTEAFF; CDR3 DNA: TGTGCCAGCAAATGGGACAGGTCTGGCACTGAAGCTTTCTTT
clone size: .; J gene: TRBJ2-7; D gene: .; V gene: TRBV7-2; CDR3 protein: CASSLSSSAYEQYF; CDR3 DNA: TGTGCCAGCAGCCTTAGCTCCTCGGCCTACGAGCAGTACTTC
clone size: few; J gene: TRBJ2-3; D gene: TRBD1; V gene: TRBV27; CDR3 protein: CASSGQGRDTQYF; CDR3 DNA: TGTGCCAGCAGTGGACAGGGGAGAGATACGCAGTATTTT
clone size: .; J gene: TRBJ2-1; D gene: TRBD2; V gene: TRBV18; CDR3 protein: CASSPSGRVPLYNEQFF; CDR3 DNA: TGTGCCAGCTCACCTAGCGGGAGGGTTCCCCTCTACAATGAGCAGTTCTTC
clone size: .; J gene: TRBJ2-1; D gene: TRBD2; V gene: TRBV6-6; CDR3 protein: CASTKSPGLGVNEQFF; CDR3 DNA: TGTGCCAGCACCAAATCTCCGGGACTAGGTGTCAATGAGCAGTTCTTC
clone size: .; J gene: TRBJ1-6; D gene: .; V gene: TRBV27; CDR3 protein: CASTPGHPSDSPLHF; CDR3 DNA: TGTGCCAGCACCCCAGGACACCCGAGTGATTCACCCCTCCACTTT
clone size: .; J gene: TRBJ2-1; D gene: TRBD2; V gene: TRBV7-2; CDR3 protein: CASSPLFIAGGNEQFF; CDR3 DNA: TGTGCCAGCAGCCCCTTGTTTATAGCGGGAGGCAATGAGCAGTTCTTC
clone size: .; J gene: TRBJ1-5; D gene: .; V gene: TRBV3-1/TRBV3-2; CDR3 protein: CASSQGPGGQPQHF; CDR3 DNA: TGTGCCAGCAGCCAGGGGCCGGGTGGACAGCCCCAGCATTTT
clone size: once; J gene: TRBJ2-2; D gene: .; V gene: TRBV27; CDR3 protein: CASSPLEAGELFF; CDR3 DNA: TGTGCCAGCAGCCCCCTAGAGGCCGGGGAGCTGTTTTTT
clone size: once; J gene: TRBJ2-1; D gene: .; V gene: TRBV6-5; CDR3 protein: CASSQTRNEQFF; CDR3 DNA: TGTGCCAGCAGTCAAACGAGGAATGAGCAGTTCTTC
clone size: .; J gene: TRBJ2-7; D gene: TRBD1; V gene: TRBV6-5; CDR3 protein: CASSFDRDREQYF; CDR3 DNA: TGTGCCAGCAGCTTCGACAGGGACAGGGAGCAGTACTTC
clone size: once; J gene: TRBJ1-1; D gene: .; V gene: TRBV9; CDR3 protein: CASSVASQGEDTEAFF; CDR3 DNA: TGTGCCAGCAGCGTAGCTTCCCAGGGTGAAGACACTGAAGCTTTCTTT
clone size: .; J gene: TRBJ1-2; D gene: .; V gene: TRBV16; CDR3 protein: CASSQQGFGTF; CDR3 DNA: TGTGCCAGCAGCCAGCAGGGCTTCGGCACCTTC
clone size: .; J gene: TRBJ1-4; D gene: .; V gene: TRBV30; CDR3 protein: CAWGDRSGGGEKLFF; CDR3 DNA: TGTGCCTGGGGGGACCGTTCGGGTGGAGGGGAAAAACTGTTTTTT
clone size: .; J gene: TRBJ2-7; D gene: TRBD2; V gene: TRBV5-1; CDR3 protein: CASSSGTSIYEQYF; CDR3 DNA: TGCGCCAGCAGCTCCGGGACTAGCATCTACGAGCAGTACTTC
clone size: .; J gene: TRBJ2-5; D gene: TRBD1; V gene: TRBV5-1; CDR3 protein: CASSLEVGGTLETQYF; CDR3 DNA: TGCGCCAGCAGCTTGGAGGTAGGGGGCACCCTCGAGACCCAGTACTTC
clone size: once; J gene: TRBJ2-7; D gene: .; V gene: TRBV7-9; CDR3 protein: CASSLDGQWSEQYF; CDR3 DNA: TGTGCCAGCAGCTTAGATGGACAGTGGAGCGAGCAGTACTTC
clone size: .; J gene: TRBJ2-3; D gene: TRBD2; V gene: TRBV5-6; CDR3 protein: CASSLLAGPDTQYF; CDR3 DNA: TGTGCCAGCAGCTTGCTAGCGGGCCCAGATACGCAGTATTTT
clone size: .; J gene: TRBJ2-7; D gene: .; V gene: TRBV3-1/TRBV3-2; CDR3 protein: CASSQGFDFPTYEQYF; CDR3 DNA: TGTGCCAGCAGCCAAGGATTCGACTTCCCTACCTACGAGCAGTACTTC
clone size: .; J gene: TRBJ2-2; D gene: .; V gene: TRBV5-1; CDR3 protein: CASSRSRYSNTGELFF; CDR3 DNA: TGCGCCAGCAGCCGGAGCCGCTACTCGAACACCGGGGAGCTGTTTTTT
clone size: .; J gene: TRBJ2-3; D gene: TRBD2; V gene: TRBV2; CDR3 protein: CASIPGLAGGGVDTQYF; CDR3 DNA: TGTGCCAGCATACCGGGACTAGCGGGAGGGGGGGTTGATACGCAGTATTTT
clone size: .; J gene: TRBJ1-1; D gene: TRBD1; V gene: TRBV5-4; CDR3 protein: CASSLWDRNTEAFF; CDR3 DNA: TGTGCCAGCAGCTTGTGGGACAGGAACACTGAAGCTTTCTTT
clone size: .; J gene: TRBJ1-4; D gene: .; V gene: TRBV25-1; CDR3 protein: CASSLGGGVKLFF; CDR3 DNA: TGTGCCAGCAGTCTGGGGGGGGGAGTAAAACTGTTTTTT
clone size: .; J gene: TRBJ1-3; D gene: .; V gene: TRBV5-1; CDR3 protein: CASSREDGNTIYF; CDR3 DNA: TGCGCCAGCAGTCGAGAGGATGGAAACACCATATATTTT
clone size: .; J gene: TRBJ2-3; D gene: .; V gene: TRBV15; CDR3 protein: CATSVGGAAIDTDTQYF; CDR3 DNA: TGTGCCACCAGCGTCGGTGGGGCAGCTATAGACACAGATACGCAGTATTTT
clone size: .; J gene: TRBJ2-7; D gene: TRBD1; V gene: TRBV6-5; CDR3 protein: CASRTGQGTYEQYF; CDR3 DNA: TGTGCCAGCAGAACTGGACAGGGGACCTACGAGCAGTACTTC
clone size: .; J gene: TRBJ1-3; D gene: .; V gene: TRBV3-1/TRBV3-2; CDR3 protein: CASSQDYSSSGNTIYF; CDR3 DNA: TGTGCCAGCAGCCAAGATTACTCGTCCTCTGGAAACACCATATATTTT
clone size: .; J gene: TRBJ2-2; D gene: TRBD1; V gene: TRBV6-5; CDR3 protein: CASSPTGGTGELFF; CDR3 DNA: TGTGCCAGCAGTCCGACAGGGGGGACCGGGGAGCTGTTTTTT
clone size: .; J gene: TRBJ2-2; D gene: .; V gene: TRBV18; CDR3 protein: CASSGQRSTGELFF; CDR3 DNA: TGTGCCAGCTCAGGACAGAGAAGCACCGGGGAGCTGTTTTTT
clone size: few; J gene: TRBJ1-6; D gene: TRBD1; V gene: TRBV6-5; CDR3 protein: CASSKVQGASPLHF; CDR3 DNA: TGTGCCAGCAGCAAGGTCCAGGGGGCATCACCCCTCCACTTT